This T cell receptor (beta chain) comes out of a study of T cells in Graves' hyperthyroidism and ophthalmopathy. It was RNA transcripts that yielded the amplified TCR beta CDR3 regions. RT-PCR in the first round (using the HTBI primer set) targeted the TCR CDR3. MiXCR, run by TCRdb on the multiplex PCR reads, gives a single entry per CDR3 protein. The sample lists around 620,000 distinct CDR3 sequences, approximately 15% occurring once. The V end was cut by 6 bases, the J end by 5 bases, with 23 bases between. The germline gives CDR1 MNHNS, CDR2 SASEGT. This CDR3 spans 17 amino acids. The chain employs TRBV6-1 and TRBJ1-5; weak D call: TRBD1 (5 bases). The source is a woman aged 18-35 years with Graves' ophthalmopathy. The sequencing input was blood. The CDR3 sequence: CASSYQQEPGWHQPQHF. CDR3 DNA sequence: TGTGCCAGCAGCTACCAGCAGGAACCAGGGTGGCATCAGCCCCAGCATTTT.